The 26 T cell receptor beta chains below were found in one sample sequenced in a study of shared clonotypes between healthy human individuals. It was CD45RO-negative cells, positively selected for CCR7, that made up naive CD8 cells, with terminally differentiated effector memory CD45RA+ cells excluded. Produced via immunoSEQ multiplex PCR; TCRdb's table is partial and in-frame only. The sample has under 2,000,000 clones, approximately 94% seen once. The sequencing input was naive CD8+ T cells sorted from blood. The source of these receptors is a young man in good health.

This clone was seen a single time. CDR3 bases: TGCAGCGTTCCTCCGGGAGACTGGGGAGGCTACACCTTC. It yields the protein CSVPPGDWGGYTF. This chain links TRBV29-1 with TRBJ1-2; D is ambiguous. The CDR3 has 13 amino acids. CDR1 and CDR2 from the germline V gene are SQVTM and ANQGSEA. The V gene lost 5 bases and the J gene lost 8 bases, with 18 bases spanning the gap.

There are a few counts of this clone. Other DNA sequences in the same sample also yield this CDR3. CDR3 coding DNA: TGTGCCAGTAGTATAGGTAGCGGAGCCTACGAGCAGTACTTC. Residues: CASSIGSGAYEQYF. This rearrangement joins TRBV19 to TRBJ2-7; D possibly corresponds to TRBD2 (6 bases). The CDR3 is made up of 14 amino acids. Germline assignment: CDR1 LNHDA and CDR2 SQIVND (reference sequence). Trimming removed 1 base at V and 2 bases at J, with 9 bases between.

V is TRBV27 and J is TRBJ2-3; D possibly corresponds to TRBD1 (6 bases). The CDR3 has 15 amino acids. CDR1 and CDR2 from the germline V gene are MNHEY and SMNVEV (reference sequence). V was shortened by 8 bases and J by 1 base, with 16 bases between the two germline ends. CDR3 sequence reads: CASQLGAWGTDTQYF. The CDR3, as DNA: TGTGCCAGCCAGCTGGGGGCCTGGGGCACAGATACGCAGTATTTT.

The genes are TRBV10-3 and TRBJ2-2; a weak D match, TRBD2 (6 bases). The CDR3 contains 16 residues. V gave up 0 bases and J gave up 5 bases, with 13 bases separating them. The germline CDR1 and CDR2 sequences are ENHRY and SYGVKD. The CDR3 DNA reads TGTGCCATCAGTGAGTCCGGAGGGAGAGGGACCGGGGAGCTGTTTTTT. This encodes CAISESGGRGTGELFF.

For this clone: At one of its ends the junction is not consistent with the germline gene, which may arise from a read error. The rearrangement joins TRBV7-7 to TRBJ2-1; weak D call: TRBD2 (6 bases). CDR1 and CDR2 from the germline V gene are SSHAT and FNYEAQ (reference sequence). This CDR3 is built from 17 residues. This CDR3 is CASSLAEEGLTYNEQFF. The DNA of the CDR3 is TGTGCTAGCAGCTTAGCGGAGGAGGGCCTTACCTACAATGAGCAGTTCTTC.

The rearrangement joins TRBV2 to TRBJ2-1; tentatively, D is TRBD1 or TRBD2 (5 bases each). Between the trimmed V and J ends, which lost 10 bases and 3 bases, there was a span of 16 bases. Germline V gives CDR1 SNHLY, CDR2 FYNNEI. There are 14 residues in the CDR3. CDR3 nucleotide sequence: TGTGCCACCCGAGGGGCGTTCATCTACAATGAGCAGTTCTTC. Translating it yields CATRGAFIYNEQFF.

The chain combines TRBV7-9 with TRBJ2-7, with TRBD2 as a possible D gene (5 bases). CDR1 and CDR2 from the germline V gene are SEHNR and FQNEAQ (reference sequence). This CDR3 is built from 16 residues. With 1 base removed from V and 2 bases from J, the gap between germline ends came to 15 bases. The CDR3 DNA is TGTGCCAGCAGCTTAGGTCCGGGATCCCCTACCTACGAGCAGTACTTC. This gives the protein CASSLGPGSPTYEQYF.

The rearrangement links TRBV27 to TRBJ1-3; the D is unclear. Trimming took 6 bases from V and 0 from J, leaving 33 bases between them. The CDR3 is 22 amino acids. Per germline, CDR1 MNHEY and CDR2 SMNVEV (reference sequence). The CDR3 loop is CASSLEWGKQPEAVYSGNTIYF. The CDR3 nucleotides are TGTGCCAGCAGCTTAGAGTGGGGTAAACAGCCGGAAGCAGTATACTCTGGAAACACCATATATTTT.

DNA for the CDR3: TGCGCCAGCAGCCAAGCCCCTGGTCCGTGGGAGCAGTACTTC. This sequence encodes CASSQAPGPWEQYF. This chain connects TRBV4-1 to TRBJ2-7; D ambiguous. Germline CDR1 reads MGHRA; CDR2 reads YSYEKL. Trimming removed 1 base from V and 7 bases from J, with 14 bases in between. CDR3 length: 14 amino acids.

The chain combines TRBV6-5 with TRBJ2-7, with D hard to call. The CDR3 sequence is 15 residues long. Trimming cost V 4 bases and J 3 bases, with 16 bases left between them. CDR1 and CDR2 (germline): MNHEY, SVGAGI. This CDR3 reads CASSSDSSHFYEQYF. DNA of the CDR3: TGTGCCAGCAGTTCCGACTCCTCCCACTTCTACGAGCAGTACTTC.

The chain combines TRBV7-9 with TRBJ2-3, with D perhaps assigned TRBD1 or TRBD2 (5 bases each). The CDR3 length is 13 residues. The germline V gene encodes CDR1 SEHNR and CDR2 FQNEAQ (reference sequence). Deletions cut 8 bases from V and 4 bases from J, with 13 bases between. The CDR3 reads CASPGPVADTQYF. In DNA, the CDR3 is TGTGCCAGCCCGGGACCCGTCGCAGATACGCAGTATTTT.

V is TRBV10-3 and J is TRBJ2-2, with 12 bases that match TRBD2. There are 16 residues in the CDR3. V was clipped by 6 bases and J by 1 base; unmatched bases: 3. The germline V gene has CDR1 ENHRY and CDR2 SYGVKD. The CDR3 region is CAISGTSGLNTGELFF. CDR3 DNA: TGTGCCATCAGCGGGACTAGCGGGTTGAACACCGGGGAGCTGTTTTTT.

In regard to this clone: The sample holds other DNA sequences that translate to the same CDR3. The chain combines TRBV9 with TRBJ2-5; D ambiguous. The CDR3 is made up of 13 amino acids. CDR1 SGDLS and CDR2 YYNGEE come from the germline V gene. With 0 bases removed from V and 1 base from J, the gap between germline ends came to 4 bases. CDR3 sequence (DNA): TGTGCCAGCAGCGTAGGAGCCCAAGAGACCCAGTACTTC. It encodes CASSVGAQETQYF.

The chain carries TRBV7-2 and TRBJ2-7, with 13 bases identical to TRBD2. CDR3 length equals 14 residues. V shed 4 bases and J 5 bases; nucleotides not matched to a gene: 2. Germline CDR1 and CDR2: SGHTA and FQGNSA. Written as DNA, the CDR3 is TGTGCCAGCAGCTGGGGACTAGCGGGGAACGAGCAGTACTTC. The encoded protein is CASSWGLAGNEQYF.

A single count supports this clone. This chain connects TRBV4-3 to TRBJ2-1, with D uncertain. CDR3 length equals 16 residues. The germline gives CDR1 LGHNA, CDR2 YSLEER. Trimming removed 0 bases from V and 4 bases from J, with 13 bases in between. The CDR3 reads CASSQDSKTYYNEQFF. In DNA form, the CDR3 reads TGCGCCAGCAGCCAAGATAGTAAGACTTATTACAATGAGCAGTTCTTC.

The sample holds one count of this clone. The rearrangement links TRBV5-1 to TRBJ2-3; D is unresolved. Deletions cut 4 bases from V and 0 bases from J, with 12 bases between. The CDR3 length is 15 residues. Germline V CDR1 and CDR2: SGHRS, YFSETQ. As DNA, the CDR3 is TGCGCCAGCAGCCATGACACCCCTAGCACAGATACGCAGTATTTT. Amino acid sequence: CASSHDTPSTDTQYF.

J is TRBJ2-5 and V is TRBV7-2, with D hard to call. In germline, CDR1 is SGHTA, CDR2 FQGNSA. The CDR3 is 14 amino acids. The germline V and J ends were trimmed by 2 bases and 3 bases, with 10 bases remaining between them. CDR3 sequence (DNA): TGTGCCAGCAGCTTACGCACTTTTAAAGAGACCCAGTACTTC. It encodes CASSLRTFKETQYF.

This rearrangement joins TRBV28 to TRBJ1-6, with no clear D. Germline V lookup: CDR1 MDHEN, CDR2 SYDVKM. V was pared by 6 bases and J by 7 bases, with 19 bases between. The CDR3 totals 16 residues. The CDR3 reads CASSPLSGPPNSPLHF. The CDR3 DNA follows: TGTGCCAGCAGCCCGCTGTCCGGACCTCCCAATTCACCCCTCCACTTT.

On this clone: Other DNA sequences from this sample encode an identical CDR3 as well. J is TRBJ1-3 and V is TRBV30; the D is unclear. In germline, CDR1 is GTSNPN, CDR2 SVGIG (reference sequence). V was cut by 3 bases and J by 3 bases, with 9 bases left in between. CDR3 length equals 13 residues. The CDR3 sequence is CAWSSTGGNTIYF. The CDR3 DNA follows: TGTGCCTGGAGCTCAACGGGTGGAAACACCATATATTTT.

The chain uses TRBV13 and TRBJ1-4; unclear D gene. The CDR3 consists of 14 residues. Per germline, CDR1 PRHDT and CDR2 FYEKMQ (reference sequence). Trimming took off 5 bases at V and 5 bases at J, with 12 bases between the two ends. The CDR3 nucleotides read TGTGCCAGCAGCCCCGGGCCTTTGAATGAAAAACTGTTTTTT. Amino acid sequence: CASSPGPLNEKLFF.

The chain uses TRBV27 and TRBJ1-4; D not resolved. Germline V lookup: CDR1 MNHEY, CDR2 SMNVEV (reference sequence). The V end was cut by 2 bases, the J end by 7 bases, with 8 bases between. CDR3 length equals 13 residues. The CDR3 sequence is CASSLHKPEKLFF. CDR3 in DNA: TGTGCCAGCAGTTTACACAAACCTGAAAAACTGTTTTTT.

Details on this clone: The same CDR3 also results from other DNA sequences found in this sample. The V and J genes are TRBV7-9 and TRBJ1-1; D is unresolved. The CDR3 contains 13 residues. Germline CDR1 and CDR2: SEHNR and FQNEAQ (reference sequence). V was trimmed by 1 base and J by 0 bases, leaving 3 bases between them. CDR3 amino acids: CASSLELNTEAFF. In DNA, the CDR3 is TGTGCCAGCAGCTTAGAATTGAACACTGAAGCTTTCTTT.

Details on this clone: This specimen includes other DNA sequences encoding the same CDR3. The V gene is TRBV27, the J gene TRBJ1-5; a possible D gene is TRBD1 (5 bases). Trimming took off 2 bases at V and 3 bases at J, with 8 bases between the two ends. This CDR3 spans 14 amino acids. CDR1 MNHEY and CDR2 SMNVEV come from the germline V gene (reference sequence). The CDR3 region has the DNA TGTGCCAGCAGTTTACAGGGTCTCAATCAGCCCCAGCATTTT. This codes for CASSLQGLNQPQHF.

For the CDR3, the DNA is TGTGCCAGCAGTTTGACTTTAGATACGCAGTATTTT. This translates into CASSLTLDTQYF. This chain connects TRBV28 to TRBJ2-3; D not resolved. The CDR3 length is 12 residues. V was shortened by 3 bases and J by 5 bases, with 6 bases between the two germline ends. Germline lookup yields CDR1 MDHEN and CDR2 SYDVKM.

The chain joins TRBV28 to TRBJ2-3, with a tentative D call TRBD1 (5 bases). CDR3 length: 15 residues. The V end lost 5 bases, the J end lost 2 bases, and 14 bases lay between the germline ends. The germline CDR1 and CDR2 sequences are MDHEN and SYDVKM. CDR3 sequence reads: CASSPQGFITDTQYF. The DNA of the CDR3 is TGTGCCAGCAGTCCCCAGGGTTTCATCACAGATACGCAGTATTTT.

The chain combines TRBV27 with TRBJ1-6, with a possible D match to TRBD1 (5 bases). The V end lost 6 bases, the J end lost 10 bases, and 16 bases lay between the germline ends. The CDR3 is 14 residues long. CDR1 is MNHEY and CDR2 is SMNVEV in the germline V gene (reference sequence). CDR3 loop: CASSIRDGRSPLHF. The CDR3 DNA sequence: TGTGCCAGCAGCATCCGGGACGGTAGATCACCCCTCCACTTT.